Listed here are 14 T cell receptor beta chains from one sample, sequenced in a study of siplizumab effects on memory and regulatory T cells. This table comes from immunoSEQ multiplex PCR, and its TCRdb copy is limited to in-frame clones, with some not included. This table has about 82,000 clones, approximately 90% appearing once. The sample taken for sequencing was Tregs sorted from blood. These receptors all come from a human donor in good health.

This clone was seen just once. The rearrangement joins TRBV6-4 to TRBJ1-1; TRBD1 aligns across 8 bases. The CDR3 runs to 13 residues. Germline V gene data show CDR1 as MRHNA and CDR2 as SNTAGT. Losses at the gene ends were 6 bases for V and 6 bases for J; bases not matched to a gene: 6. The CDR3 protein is CASRVTGGAEAFF. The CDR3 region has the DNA TGTGCCAGCAGAGTAACAGGGGGGGCTGAAGCTTTCTTT.

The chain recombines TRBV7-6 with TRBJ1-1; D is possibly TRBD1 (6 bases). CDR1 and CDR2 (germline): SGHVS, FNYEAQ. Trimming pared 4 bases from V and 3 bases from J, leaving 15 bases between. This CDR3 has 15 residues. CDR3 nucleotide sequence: TGTGCCAGCAGCTCCTCCACAGGGTCGGACACTGAAGCTTTCTTT. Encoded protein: CASSSSTGSDTEAFF.

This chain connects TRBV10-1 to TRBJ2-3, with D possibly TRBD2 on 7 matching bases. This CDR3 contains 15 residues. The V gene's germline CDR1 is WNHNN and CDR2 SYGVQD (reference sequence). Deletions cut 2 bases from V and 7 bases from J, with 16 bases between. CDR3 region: CASSEGGARMNTQYF. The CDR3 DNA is TGCGCCAGCAGTGAGGGGGGGGCCCGCATGAATACGCAGTATTTT.

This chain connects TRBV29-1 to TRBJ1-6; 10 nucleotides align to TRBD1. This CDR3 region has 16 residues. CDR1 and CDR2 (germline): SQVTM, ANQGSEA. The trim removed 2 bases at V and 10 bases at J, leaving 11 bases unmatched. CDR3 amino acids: CSVETVTGGAESPLHF. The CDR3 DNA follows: TGCAGCGTTGAAACAGTGACAGGGGGCGCGGAATCACCCCTCCACTTT.

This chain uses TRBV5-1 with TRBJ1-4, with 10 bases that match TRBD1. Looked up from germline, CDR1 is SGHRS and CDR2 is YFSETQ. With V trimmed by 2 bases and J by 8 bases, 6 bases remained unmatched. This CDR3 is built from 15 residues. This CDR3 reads CASSFQGQGGEKLFF. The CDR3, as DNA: TGCGCCAGCAGCTTTCAAGGACAGGGGGGAGAAAAACTGTTTTTT.

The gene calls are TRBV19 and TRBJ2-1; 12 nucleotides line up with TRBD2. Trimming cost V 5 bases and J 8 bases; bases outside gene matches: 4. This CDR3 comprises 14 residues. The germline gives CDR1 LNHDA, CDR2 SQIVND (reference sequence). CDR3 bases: TGTGCCAGTAGTGCTAGCGGGGGGGCGGATGAGCAGTTCTTC. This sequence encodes CASSASGGADEQFF.

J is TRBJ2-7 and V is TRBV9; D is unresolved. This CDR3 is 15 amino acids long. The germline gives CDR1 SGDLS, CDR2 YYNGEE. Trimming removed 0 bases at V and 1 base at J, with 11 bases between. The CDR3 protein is CASSVDPTGSYEQYF. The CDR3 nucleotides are TGTGCCAGCAGCGTAGATCCCACGGGTTCCTACGAGCAGTACTTC. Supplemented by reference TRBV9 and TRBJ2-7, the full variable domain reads DSGVTQTPKHLITATGQRVTLRCSPRSGDLSVYWYQQSLDQGLQFLIQYYNGEERAKGNILERFSAQQFPDLHSELNLSSLELGDSALYFCASSVDPTGSYEQYFGPGTRLTVT.

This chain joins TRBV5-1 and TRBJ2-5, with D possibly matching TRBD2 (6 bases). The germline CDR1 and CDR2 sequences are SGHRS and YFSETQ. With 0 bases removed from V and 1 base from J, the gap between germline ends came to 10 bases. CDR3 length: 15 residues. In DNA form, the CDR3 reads TGCGCCAGCAGCTTGGAAGTCGGGGGCCAAGAGACCCAGTACTTC. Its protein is CASSLEVGGQETQYF.

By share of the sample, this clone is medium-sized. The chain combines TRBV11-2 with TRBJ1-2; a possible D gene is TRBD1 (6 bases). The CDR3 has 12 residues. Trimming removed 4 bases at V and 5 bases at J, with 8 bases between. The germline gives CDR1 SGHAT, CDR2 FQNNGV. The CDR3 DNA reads TGTGCCAGCAGCTCAGGGGATTATGGCTACACCTTC. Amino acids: CASSSGDYGYTF. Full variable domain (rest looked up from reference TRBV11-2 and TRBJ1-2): EAGVAQSPRYKIIEKRQSVAFWCNPISGHATLYWYQQILGQGPKLLIQFQNNGVVDDSQLPKDRFSAERLKGVDSTLKIQPAKLEDSAVYLCASSSGDYGYTFGSGTRLTVV.

CDR3 in amino acids: CASGRVGETQYF. CDR3 nucleotides: TGTGCCAGCGGGAGGGTGGGAGAGACCCAGTACTTC. The chain joins TRBV2 to TRBJ2-5, with TRBD2 identical over 7 bases. Germline CDR1 reads SNHLY; CDR2 reads FYNNEI. The CDR3 covers 12 residues. V dropped 8 bases and J dropped 4; count of bases not matched to a gene: 4.

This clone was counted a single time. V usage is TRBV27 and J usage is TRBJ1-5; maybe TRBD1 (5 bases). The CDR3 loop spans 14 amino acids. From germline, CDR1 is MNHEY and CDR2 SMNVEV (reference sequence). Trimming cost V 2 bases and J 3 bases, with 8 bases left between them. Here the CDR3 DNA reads TGTGCCAGCAGTTTAGGGACCGTCAATCAGCCCCAGCATTTT. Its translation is CASSLGTVNQPQHF.

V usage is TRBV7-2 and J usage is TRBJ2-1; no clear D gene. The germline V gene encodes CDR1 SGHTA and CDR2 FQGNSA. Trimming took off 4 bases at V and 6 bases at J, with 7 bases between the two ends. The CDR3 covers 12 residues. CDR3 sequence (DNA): TGTGCCAGCAGCTCGGGCCTCAATGAGCAGTTCTTC. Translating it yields CASSSGLNEQFF.

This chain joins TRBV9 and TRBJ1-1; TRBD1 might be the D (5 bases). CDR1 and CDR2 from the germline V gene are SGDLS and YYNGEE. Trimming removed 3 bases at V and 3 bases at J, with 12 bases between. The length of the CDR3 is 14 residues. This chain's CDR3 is CASSGGTGYTEAFF. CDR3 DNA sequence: TGTGCCAGCAGCGGAGGGACGGGTTACACTGAAGCTTTCTTT.

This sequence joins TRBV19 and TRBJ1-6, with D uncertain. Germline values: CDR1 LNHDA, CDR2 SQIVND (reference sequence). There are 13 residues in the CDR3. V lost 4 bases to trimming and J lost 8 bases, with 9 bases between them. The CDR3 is CASSKLVDSPLHF. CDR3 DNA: TGTGCCAGTAGTAAGCTAGTGGATTCACCCCTCCACTTT.